The 19 T cell receptor beta chains given below trace back to one sample, sequenced in a study of Graves' ophthalmopathy and Graves' hyperthyroidism (dated by TCRdb to the late 2010s). Sequencing was carried out with an Illumina HiSeq 2000. TCR beta CDR3 regions were amplified from RNA transcripts for repertoire sequencing. HTBI primers and the Qiagen OneStep RT-PCR kit were used in a first-round RT-PCR, which was followed by a second-round multiplex PCR, size selection and purification. The public reads were reprocessed in TCRdb via fastp at Q25 and MiXCR, keeping in-frame beta chains. Rows with one shared CDR3 protein collapse into an entry with the most common genes and DNA. The sample includes roughly 500,000 distinct CDR3 sequences, with about an eighth observed a single time. Roughly 9.8% of the sample is taken by the ten largest. The sample comprised blood. The receptors come from a woman in her twenties or thirties with Graves' ophthalmopathy. Donor details come from another sample of the same person, matched by shared clones.

This clonotype was observed many times. The V and J genes are TRBV2 and TRBJ2-4; possible D gene TRBD2, 6 bases. Germline values: CDR1 SNHLY, CDR2 FYNNEI. Trimming pared 6 bases from V and 2 bases from J, leaving 17 bases between. CDR3 length equals 16 residues. CDR3 sequence reads: CASSHLGEETKNIQYF. As DNA, the CDR3 is TGTGCCAGCAGCCATCTGGGGGAGGAAACCAAAAACATTCAGTACTTC.

The sample holds many counts of this clonotype. This sequence joins TRBV27 and TRBJ2-7; TRBD1 matches 7 bases. CDR1 is MNHEY and CDR2 is SMNVEV in the germline V gene (reference sequence). Trimming removed 7 bases from V and 5 bases from J; junction bases left unmatched: 14. The CDR3 contains 15 residues. The CDR3 bases are TGTGCCAGCATGATAGGAACAGGGGAAAGGAACGAGCAGTACTTC. Translating it yields CASMIGTGERNEQYF.

The V gene is TRBV12-5, the J gene TRBJ2-2; D unclear. V lost 5 bases to trimming and J lost 4 bases, with 11 bases between them. There are 14 residues in the CDR3. Germline values: CDR1 LGHNT, CDR2 FRNRAP. CDR3 sequence: CASGVRRVTGELFF. In nucleotides, the CDR3 is TGTGCTAGTGGTGTGAGACGGGTCACCGGGGAGCTGTTTTTT. The full variable domain, completed using reference TRBV12-5 and TRBJ2-2, is DARVTQTPRHKVTEMGQEVTMRCQPILGHNTVFWYRQTMMQGLELLAYFRNRAPLDDSGMPKDRFSAEMPDATLATLKIQPSEPRDSAVYFCASGVRRVTGELFFGEGSRLTVL.

This clonotype appeared many times. The V gene is TRBV7-2, the J gene TRBJ1-6; D gene ambiguous. V shed 0 bases and J shed 0 bases, with 12 bases lying between them. From germline, CDR1 is SGHTA and CDR2 FQGNSA. This CDR3 spans 18 amino acids. The CDR3 DNA reads TGTGCCAGCAGCTTAGCTCGGGGATCCAGCTCCTATAATTCACCCCTCCACTTT. Translating gives CASSLARGSSSYNSPLHF.

The chain couples TRBV18 to TRBJ2-7, with D uncertain. Trimming removed 1 base from V and 3 bases from J, with 13 bases in between. CDR3 length: 15 amino acids. CDR1 is KGHSH and CDR2 is LQKENI in the germline V gene. In DNA, the CDR3 is TGTGCCAGCTCACCACGCCCAGTCACTAACTACGAGCAGTACTTC. This gives the protein CASSPRPVTNYEQYF.

This clonotype was recorded at least ten times. Being one base from a much bigger clone, this may be a read error. The chain employs TRBV12-3 or TRBV12-4 and TRBJ2-5; no reliable D call. The CDR3 is 12 amino acids. Trimming took off 3 bases at V and 4 bases at J, with 6 bases between the two ends. In nucleotides, the CDR3 is TGTGCCAGCAGTTTTGTCCGAGAGACCCAGTACTTC. It specifies CASSFVRETQYF.

This clonotype was counted at least ten times. The chain joins TRBV15 to TRBJ2-7; D gene uncertain. This CDR3 is 15 amino acids long. Germline assignment: CDR1 LNHNV and CDR2 YYDKDF (reference sequence). The V gene lost 1 base and the J gene lost 4 bases, with 14 bases spanning the gap. Written as DNA, the CDR3 is TGTGCCACCAGCAGAGGCGACGGAGATTATTACGAGCAGTACTTC. It yields the protein CATSRGDGDYYEQYF.

The CDR3 nucleotides are TGTGCCAGCAGCTTTACATTAGTGGGAGGGCCACAGACCCAGTACTTC. Amino acids: CASSFTLVGGPQTQYF. V is TRBV11-2 and J is TRBJ2-5, with TRBD2 identical over 7 bases. The CDR3 sequence is 16 residues long. Germline V CDR1 and CDR2: SGHAT, FQNNGV. V lost 3 bases and J lost 6; bases outside the gene matches: 13. Complete variable domain (other parts from reference TRBV11-2 and TRBJ2-5): EAGVAQSPRYKIIEKRQSVAFWCNPISGHATLYWYQQILGQGPKLLIQFQNNGVVDDSQLPKDRFSAERLKGVDSTLKIQPAKLEDSAVYLCASSFTLVGGPQTQYFGPGTRLLVL.

In its sample, this clonotype was seen a few times. A much larger clonotype is one base distant, so this may be a read error. The chain carries TRBV11-2 and TRBJ2-7; TRBD2 aligns across 11 bases. The CDR3 has 15 amino acids. The germline V gene encodes CDR1 SGHAT and CDR2 FQNNGV. CDR3 coding DNA: TGTGCCAGCAGCTTAGTACTAGCGGGAGTGGAAGAGCGGTACTTC. Its translation is CASSLVLAGVEERYF. The variable domain in full, completed from reference TRBV11-2 and TRBJ2-7, reads EAGVAQSPRYKIIEKRQSVAFWCNPISGHATLYWYQQILGQGPKLLIQFQNNGVVDDSQLPKDRFSAERLKGVDSTLKIQPAKLEDSAVYLCASSLVLAGVEERYFGPGTRLTVT.

This clonotype was counted many times. CDR3 bases: TGTGCCTGGAGCGGACAGGGGCGGAACACTGAAGCTTTCTTT. This gives the protein CAWSGQGRNTEAFF. This chain uses TRBV30 with TRBJ1-1, with 9 bases matching TRBD1. CDR3 length: 14 residues. V lost 3 bases to trimming and J lost 1 base; unmatched junction nucleotides: 3. Germline CDR1 GTSNPN, CDR2 SVGIG (reference sequence).

This clonotype has at least ten counts. The CDR3 nucleotides are TGTGCCTGGAGAGGGGGGGGGCTGCAAAGAACTGAAGCTTTCTTT. Its translation is CAWRGGGLQRTEAFF. The rearrangement joins TRBV30 to TRBJ1-1, with D perhaps TRBD1 (6 bases). CDR1 GTSNPN and CDR2 SVGIG come from the germline V gene (reference sequence). The length of the CDR3 is 15 residues. The germline V and J ends were trimmed by 3 bases and 5 bases, with 19 bases remaining between them.

This clonotype was counted at least ten times. Here the CDR3 reads CATRPSRQGISYNSPLHF. CDR3 DNA sequence: TGTGCCACCAGGCCATCCCGACAGGGTATTTCCTATAATTCACCCCTCCACTTT. The rearrangement links TRBV24-1 to TRBJ1-6; 7 bases map to TRBD1. This CDR3 spans 18 amino acids. Per the germline V gene, CDR1 is KGHDR and CDR2 is SFDVKD. J gave up 1 base and V 7 bases, and 12 bases lay outside the gene matches.

This clonotype has more than one count but fewer than ten. The chain couples TRBV30 to TRBJ2-5, with 11 bases aligning to TRBD2. Looked up from germline, CDR1 is GTSNPN and CDR2 is SVGIG (reference sequence). With 2 bases clipped from V and 5 bases from J, the junction kept 13 bases outside the gene matches. The CDR3 is 17 amino acids. The CDR3 protein is CAWSTRGLTSGGETQYF. As DNA, the CDR3 is TGTGCCTGGAGTACCCGTGGCCTAACTAGCGGGGGTGAGACCCAGTACTTC.

In this sample, this clonotype turned up many times. The chain combines TRBV10-3 with TRBJ2-7; D uncertain. From germline, CDR1 is ENHRY and CDR2 SYGVKD. The CDR3 covers 12 residues. V lost 7 bases and J lost 2, with 9 bases in between. Here the CDR3 DNA reads TGTGCCATCATGGACGAAACCTACGAGCAGTACTTC. Protein sequence: CAIMDETYEQYF.

This clonotype was counted a few times. CDR3 DNA sequence: TGTGCCAGCAGCTTGCGTAACAGCGGCATGCAAGAGACCCAGTACTTC. Its translation: CASSLRNSGMQETQYF. The chain combines TRBV7-2 with TRBJ2-5; TRBD2 might be the D (5 bases). The V end lost 3 bases, the J end lost 2 bases, and 16 bases lay between the germline ends. CDR3 length: 16 residues. Germline V gene sequence: CDR1 SGHTA, CDR2 FQGNSA.

This clonotype was counted a few times. This rearrangement joins TRBV29-1 to TRBJ1-1; D might be TRBD1 (5 bases). This CDR3 is 12 amino acids long. The V gene lost 2 bases and the J gene lost 4 bases, with 8 bases spanning the gap. CDR1 and CDR2 from the germline V gene are SQVTM and ANQGSEA. DNA for the CDR3: TGCAGCGTTGAAAGGGGCCCCACTGAAGCTTTCTTT. Translation: CSVERGPTEAFF. The complete variable domain, with remaining parts taken from reference TRBV29-1 and TRBJ1-1, reads SAVISQKPSRDICQRGTSLTIQCQVDSQVTMMFWYRQQPGQSLTLIATANQGSEATYESGFVIDKFPISRPNLTFSTLTVSNMSPEDSSIYLCSVERGPTEAFFGQGTRLTVV.

This clonotype was detected ten times or more. This chain joins TRBV28 and TRBJ2-7; 12 bases are a match to TRBD2. Per the germline V gene, CDR1 is MDHEN and CDR2 is SYDVKM. The CDR3 has 16 amino acids. Trimming took 5 bases from V and 4 from J; bases not matched to a gene: 9. CDR3 sequence: CASSPLAGGPVYEQYF. CDR3 DNA sequence: TGTGCCAGCAGTCCCCTAGCGGGAGGGCCTGTTTACGAGCAGTACTTC.

There are many counts of this clonotype. The V call is TRBV6-5, the J call TRBJ1-1; D is perhaps TRBD1 (6 bases). Germline lookup yields CDR1 MNHEY and CDR2 SVGAGI. V was clipped by 4 bases and J by 12 bases, with 12 bases between them. CDR3 length: 11 residues. The chain's CDR3 is CASSSGTLTFF. Here the CDR3 DNA reads TGTGCCAGCAGTTCCGGGACATTAACTTTCTTT.

This clonotype has a count of ten or more. The chain couples TRBV12-3 or TRBV12-4 to TRBJ2-7; TRBD2 agrees at 10 bases. Trimming took 2 bases from V and 6 from J; bases not matched to a gene: 4. This CDR3 is built from 14 residues. In DNA, the CDR3 is TGTGCCAGCAGTTTATGGCTAGCGGGAGCCGAGCAGTACTTC. Protein: CASSLWLAGAEQYF.